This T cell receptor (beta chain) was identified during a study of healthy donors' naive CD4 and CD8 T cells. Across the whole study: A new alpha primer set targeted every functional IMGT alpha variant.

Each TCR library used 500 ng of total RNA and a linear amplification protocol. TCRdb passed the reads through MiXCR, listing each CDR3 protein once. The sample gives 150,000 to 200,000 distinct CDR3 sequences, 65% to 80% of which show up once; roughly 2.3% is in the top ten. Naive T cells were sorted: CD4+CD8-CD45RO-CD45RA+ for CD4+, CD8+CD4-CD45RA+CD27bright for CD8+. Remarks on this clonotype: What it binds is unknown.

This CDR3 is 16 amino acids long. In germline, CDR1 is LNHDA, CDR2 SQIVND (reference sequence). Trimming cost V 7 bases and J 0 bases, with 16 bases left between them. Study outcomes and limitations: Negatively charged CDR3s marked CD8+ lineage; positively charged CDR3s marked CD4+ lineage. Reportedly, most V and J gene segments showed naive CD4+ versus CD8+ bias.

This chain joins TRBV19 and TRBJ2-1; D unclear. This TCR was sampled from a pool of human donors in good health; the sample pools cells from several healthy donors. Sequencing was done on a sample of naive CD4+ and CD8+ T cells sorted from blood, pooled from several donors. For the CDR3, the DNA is TGTGCCAGTACCGGACCCACTCGCCCCTCCTACAATGAGCAGTTCTTC. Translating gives CASTGPTRPSYNEQFF.